This T cell receptor beta chain was found in a study of shared clonotypes between healthy human individuals. The data were produced by immunoSEQ multiplex PCR, yet TCRdb's version contains in-frame clones alone and is incomplete. The data show roughly 1,500,000 clones, 97% to 99% seen once. The CDR3 runs 14 residues. The germline V gene encodes CDR1 SGHRS and CDR2 YFSETQ. J lost 8 bases, V lost 4 bases, and 9 bases had no gene match. This clone was observed a single time. The sequence came from a man aged 25 to 45 in good health. Sequencing was carried out using naive CD4+ T cells sorted from blood. Subset in this sample: CD45RA+ positively selected. V gene TRBV5-1 combines with J gene TRBJ2-1; TRBD1 agrees at 7 bases. The CDR3 protein is CASSPTQGSHEQFF. The CDR3 nucleotides are TGCGCCAGCAGCCCCACACAGGGGTCCCATGAGCAGTTCTTC.